This T cell receptor beta chain was documented in a study of early T cells in non-severe SARS-CoV-2 infection. Attachment of unique molecular identifiers was made to individual cDNA molecules. TCRdb reanalysed the 5' RACE reads using MiXCR and keeps one entry per CDR3 protein. The sample holds about 26,000 distinct CDR3 sequences; about 5.1% are singletons and the top ten take 3.5% to 4.5%. At least ten counts were recorded for this clonotype. Germline V gives CDR1 SGHDN, CDR2 FVKESK. With 7 bases removed from V and 7 bases from J, the gap between germline ends came to 10 bases. This CDR3 has 11 residues.

The rearrangement uses TRBV14 and TRBJ1-1; D not resolved. The receptor was derived from an adult who was a healthcare worker with PCR-confirmed SARS-CoV-2 infection or an uninfected control (not recorded which). The source material was whole blood. DNA for the CDR3: TGTGCCAGCACCCTCTCCGGTGAAGCTTTCTTT. This translates into CASTLSGEAFF.